Shown below are 7 T cell receptor beta chains from a single sample sequenced in a study of blood T cell repertoires in COVID-19. Libraries were prepared by immunoSEQ multiplex PCR; TCRdb keeps only in-frame clonotypes and omits some of them. The repertoire holds some 260,000 clones, with roughly 82% as singletons. Sequences were obtained from peripheral blood. Receptors originate from a woman over 75 with active or convalescent COVID-19.

This clone occurred once. The chain is built from TRBV3-1 (or the pseudogene TRBV3-2) and TRBJ1-5; 9 nucleotides line up with TRBD1. Germline trimming cut 4 bases from V and 5 bases from J; bases unmatched to any gene: 3. CDR1 and CDR2 from the germline V gene are LGHDT and YNNKEL (reference sequence). The CDR3 is made up of 14 amino acids. The CDR3 sequence: CASSRTGAYQPQHF. The DNA for the CDR3 is TGTGCCAGCAGCCGGACAGGGGCGTATCAGCCCCAGCATTTT.

The CDR3 spells CASSRGQGYSPLHF. CDR3 nucleotide sequence: TGTGCCAGCAGTCGGGGACAGGGTTATTCACCCCTCCACTTT. The chain links TRBV2 to TRBJ1-6, with 9 bases that match TRBD1. The CDR3 is made up of 14 amino acids. J gave up 8 bases and V 5 bases, and 4 bases lay outside the gene matches. Germline loops: CDR1 SNHLY, CDR2 FYNNEI.

This chain uses TRBV2 with TRBJ2-1, with 7 bases that match TRBD2. Germline assignment: CDR1 SNHLY and CDR2 FYNNEI. J was trimmed by 7 bases and V by 6 bases; bases with no gene match: 9. This CDR3 comprises 14 residues. Written as DNA, the CDR3 is TGTGCCAGCAGCCCGGGACTAACCAAGAATGAGCAGTTCTTC. It codes for CASSPGLTKNEQFF.

The CDR3 DNA follows: TGTGCCAGCAGCGTTACCGGGACAGGGCATGGAAACACCATATATTTT. Translated: CASSVTGTGHGNTIYF. V is TRBV3-1 (or the pseudogene TRBV3-2) and J is TRBJ1-3; 9 bases fit TRBD1. The CDR3 loop spans 16 amino acids. CDR1 and CDR2 from the germline V gene are LGHDT and YNNKEL (reference sequence). Trimming removed 5 bases from V and 3 bases from J; junction bases left unmatched: 8.

For this clone: Other DNA variants within this sample encode the same CDR3. The rearrangement joins TRBV3-1 (or the pseudogene TRBV3-2) to TRBJ1-2; D is possibly TRBD1 (6 bases). Germline lookup yields CDR1 LGHDT and CDR2 YNNKEL (reference sequence). The ends were cut back, 4 bases at V and 4 bases at J, with 10 bases in the middle. This CDR3 is built from 13 residues. Written as DNA, the CDR3 is TGTGCCAGCAGCCTAGGCAGGGGCTATGGCTACACCTTC. Encoded protein: CASSLGRGYGYTF.

The V gene is TRBV29-1, the J gene TRBJ1-1; perhaps TRBD1 as D (6 bases). In germline, CDR1 is SQVTM, CDR2 ANQGSEA. The CDR3 sequence is 13 residues long. V was pared by 3 bases and J by 4 bases, with 12 bases between. CDR3 residues: CSVDKGGGTEAFF. Written as DNA, the CDR3 is TGCAGCGTTGACAAGGGAGGGGGCACTGAAGCTTTCTTT.

This sequence joins TRBV5-1 and TRBJ2-7; 8 nucleotides align to TRBD1. Per germline, CDR1 SGHRS and CDR2 YFSETQ. V lost 0 bases and J lost 7; bases outside the gene matches: 9. The CDR3 covers 15 residues. CDR3 in DNA: TGCGCCAGCAGCTTGGTATCTCAGGGGGCGCGGGAGCAGTACTTC. It specifies CASSLVSQGAREQYF.